Given below is one T cell receptor (beta chain) in context. This clonotype was recorded a few times. The clone's antigen remains unknown. No base quality values were provided; no much bigger clone lies one nucleotide off. These data originate in a study of T cell repertoires in cytomegalovirus infection (dated by TCRdb to about 2019). Notes on the research overall: The peptide stimulations were aimed at well-studied HLA-B-restricted epitopes as well as recently identified HLA-C-restricted CMV epitopes, whose presentation resists viral immunomodulation. Because public TCR beta signatures pointed to carriage of CMV infection together with the matching HLA type, the HLA type of each donor mattered for the analysis.

The sample was run on an Illumina HiSeq 1500. TCRdb ran its own pipeline on the public reads, namely fastp trimming at Q25 and MiXCR clone calling, and kept in-frame beta chains. Every entry covers one CDR3 protein and lists the most common genes and DNA from its rows. This sample comprises about 280,000 distinct CDR3 sequences, less than 25% of them detected only once. Of the sample, roughly 19% is held by the ten largest clones. The germline V gene (reference sequence) yields DFQATT for CDR1 and SNEGSKA for CDR2. The CDR3 contains 13 residues, cysteine and phenylalanine counted. Kept here is only the CDR3 DNA, which spans 39 bases and is read in frame from base 1. The trim is 7 bases for V and 6 bases for J, with a gap of 16 bases between the germline ends. Overall study outcomes, separate from this receptor: The ex vivo response was dominated by HLA-C-restricted CMV-specific TCR beta clonotypes, which also provided the single most frequent clonotype in two of eight donors. In both this cohort and an independent cohort of 352 donors, the cumulative frequency of public TCR beta family members distinguished carriers of CMV infection plus the relevant HLA type.

The sample's treatment or condition label, decoded: in vitro stimulation with specific CMV peptide epitopes to enrich CMV-specific T cells. This receptor chain uses TRBV20-1 and TRBJ1-5; 6 matching bases give a weak D call of TRBD1. The sequencing here drew on cultured PBMCs, taken from culture after CMV antigen stimulation. The TCR comes from a human donor in good health (CMV status not recorded). Some clones in this sample may be carry-over from other donors' samples. The CDR3 protein is CSVVDSRGQPQHF. The DNA sequence is TGCAGTGTCGTGGACAGTCGGGGTCAGCCCCAGCATTTT.